The 31 T cell receptor beta chains given below trace back to one sample, sequenced in a study of T cell responses to AZD1222 COVID-19 vaccine. The method was immunoSEQ multiplex PCR; TCRdb's version includes in-frame clones alone and lacks a portion of them. The sample consists of about 140,000 clones, roughly 92% of them appearing once. The input for sequencing was peripheral blood, taken on day 0 of AZD1222 vaccination. These receptors came from an adult in good health.

The chain is built from TRBV27 and TRBJ1-1, with 7 nucleotides matching TRBD1. The germline CDR1 and CDR2 sequences are MNHEY and SMNVEV (reference sequence). Trimming took 5 bases from V and 5 from J; bases not matched to a gene: 11. The CDR3 extends over 15 amino acids. This CDR3 is CASSPPDRVGTEAFF. Written as DNA, the CDR3 is TGTGCCAGCAGTCCCCCCGACAGGGTAGGTACTGAAGCTTTCTTT.

V and J are TRBV7-8 and TRBJ2-3, with TRBD1 as a possible D gene (5 bases). The germline gives CDR1 SGHVS, CDR2 FQNEAQ. The V end was cut by 4 bases, the J end by 2 bases, with 16 bases between. The CDR3 extends over 16 amino acids. CDR3 loop: CASSSGPVPATDTQYF. CDR3 nucleotides: TGTGCCAGCAGCTCAGGGCCCGTCCCGGCCACAGATACGCAGTATTTT.

This chain joins TRBV3-1 (or the pseudogene TRBV3-2) and TRBJ1-2, with 7 bases fitting TRBD1. The germline gives CDR1 LGHDT, CDR2 YNNKEL (reference sequence). Unmatched junction bases numbered 18, after V lost 3 bases and J lost 8 bases. The CDR3 length is 17 residues. DNA for the CDR3: TGTGCCAGCAGCCAGGGCCTGAGACAGGGTTTACGGGGCGGCTACACCTTC. This codes for CASSQGLRQGLRGGYTF.

V usage is TRBV18 and J usage is TRBJ1-6, with D tentatively TRBD1 (6 bases). Looked up from germline, CDR1 is KGHSH and CDR2 is LQKENI. This CDR3 has 15 residues. Deletions cut 3 bases from V and 6 bases from J, with 12 bases between. CDR3 region: CASSPPDRLNSPLHF. Here the CDR3 DNA reads TGTGCCAGCTCACCTCCCGACAGGCTTAATTCACCCCTCCACTTT.

The CDR3 DNA reads as TGTGCCAGCAGTAGACTAACCAGCACAGATACGCAGTATTTT. This encodes CASSRLTSTDTQYF. This chain joins TRBV7-2 and TRBJ2-3, with D possibly TRBD2 on 5 matching bases. The V and J ends lost 6 bases and 0 bases respectively, with 10 bases between them. CDR3 length equals 14 residues. The V gene's germline CDR1 is SGHTA and CDR2 FQGNSA.

The gene calls are TRBV3-1 (or the pseudogene TRBV3-2) and TRBJ2-5, with 7 bases identical to TRBD2. Per germline, CDR1 LGHDT and CDR2 YNNKEL (reference sequence). The CDR3 runs to 17 residues. V was clipped by 4 bases and J by 2 bases; unmatched bases: 13. The CDR3 nucleotides are TGTGCCAGCAGCCCTAGGCGGAGTAGCGGGCAACAAGAGACCCAGTACTTC. This codes for CASSPRRSSGQQETQYF.

This clone was counted a single time. This chain connects TRBV27 to TRBJ1-1; D perhaps matches TRBD1 (5 bases). The CDR3 is 16 residues long. V was clipped by 5 bases and J by 3 bases, with 19 bases between them. CDR1 is MNHEY and CDR2 is SMNVEV in the germline V gene (reference sequence). DNA of the CDR3: TGTGCCAGCAGTGGTAGGAGGGACGGAGGGTACACTGAAGCTTTCTTT. This sequence encodes CASSGRRDGGYTEAFF.

The chain uses TRBV27 and TRBJ2-5; TRBD1 aligns across 7 bases. CDR3 length equals 19 residues. The germline V gene encodes CDR1 MNHEY and CDR2 SMNVEV (reference sequence). J gave up 2 bases and V 6 bases, and 21 bases lay outside the gene matches. The CDR3 loop is CASSLSPDRAWKDQETQYF. The CDR3 nucleotides are TGTGCCAGCAGCCTCTCCCCCGACAGGGCCTGGAAGGATCAAGAGACCCAGTACTTC.

This chain joins TRBV29-1 and TRBJ2-7; D uncertain. The V gene's germline CDR1 is SQVTM and CDR2 ANQGSEA. With 5 bases removed from V and 3 bases from J, the gap between germline ends came to 17 bases. The CDR3 runs 14 residues. The CDR3 reads CSVHDLTDHYEQYF. For the CDR3, the DNA is TGCAGCGTTCACGACCTCACCGACCACTACGAGCAGTACTTC.

This chain links TRBV4-1 with TRBJ2-1, with unresolved D. Trimming removed 2 bases from V and 5 bases from J, with 7 bases in between. The CDR3 consists of 13 residues. The germline V gene encodes CDR1 MGHRA and CDR2 YSYEKL. The CDR3, as DNA: TGCGCCAGCAGCCAACCCCAGAACAATGAGCAGTTCTTC. Residues: CASSQPQNNEQFF.

The count of this clone is one. The J gene is TRBJ2-1, the V gene TRBV5-1; D possibly matches TRBD1 or TRBD2 (5 bases each). Germline CDR1 SGHRS, CDR2 YFSETQ. The V and J ends lost 3 bases and 4 bases respectively, with 8 bases between them. This CDR3 spans 13 amino acids. In DNA form, the CDR3 reads TGCGCCAGCAGCTCCGGGACGTACAATGAGCAGTTCTTC. Protein sequence: CASSSGTYNEQFF.

The genes are TRBV28 and TRBJ1-2; the match to TRBD1 covers 9 bases. The junction had 8 bases not matched to a gene; V was cut back by 5 bases and J by 7 bases. The CDR3 has 14 amino acids. The germline V gene has CDR1 MDHEN and CDR2 SYDVKM. Written as DNA, the CDR3 is TGTGCCAGCAGTCAATGGGACAGGGAGGGTGGCTACACCTTC. Protein product: CASSQWDREGGYTF.

This clone was picked up one time. This chain links TRBV5-1 with TRBJ2-1, with D possibly matching TRBD1 (5 bases). V was cut by 2 bases and J by 11 bases, with 11 bases left in between. This CDR3 contains 12 residues. In germline, CDR1 is SGHRS, CDR2 YFSETQ. The CDR3 nucleotides are TGCGCCAGCAGCTTAACAGGAGAAAAGCAGTTCTTC. This gives the protein CASSLTGEKQFF.

V usage is TRBV28 and J usage is TRBJ1-2; 10 nucleotides align to TRBD1. The CDR3 contains 14 residues. The germline gives CDR1 MDHEN, CDR2 SYDVKM. The trim removed 10 bases at V and 6 bases at J, leaving 11 bases unmatched. In DNA form, the CDR3 reads TGTGCCACCCCGGAGGGACAGGGGTATGATGGCTACACCTTC. Amino acid sequence: CATPEGQGYDGYTF.

The rearrangement links TRBV2 to TRBJ1-5, with D possibly TRBD1 on 6 matching bases. V dropped 5 bases and J dropped 3 bases, with 11 bases sitting between them. The CDR3 sequence is 14 residues long. CDR1 and CDR2 from the germline V gene are SNHLY and FYNNEI. The DNA of the CDR3 is TGTGCCAGCAGTAAACAGGGACTCAATCAGCCCCAGCATTTT. It is translated as CASSKQGLNQPQHF.

J is TRBJ2-5 and V is TRBV11-2; D is perhaps TRBD1 (5 bases). This CDR3 contains 14 residues. V was clipped by 1 base and J by 1 base, with 7 bases between them. From germline, CDR1 is SGHAT and CDR2 FQNNGV. The CDR3 spells CASSLADSQETQYF. The CDR3 DNA reads TGTGCCAGCAGCTTAGCTGACAGCCAAGAGACCCAGTACTTC.

V and J are TRBV7-9 and TRBJ2-7, with D tentatively TRBD2 (6 bases). This CDR3 region has 14 residues. Germline V gene lookup returns CDR1 SEHNR and CDR2 FQNEAQ (reference sequence). Deletions cut 5 bases from V and 0 bases from J, with 11 bases between. The CDR3 DNA reads TGTGCCAGCAGCCCCCGGACTAACTCCTACGAGCAGTACTTC. Translating gives CASSPRTNSYEQYF.

V and J are TRBV7-8 and TRBJ1-1; D is ambiguous. The CDR3 is 14 amino acids. V lost 5 bases and J 0 bases, leaving 10 bases between the germline ends. In germline, CDR1 is SGHVS, CDR2 FQNEAQ. The CDR3 region has the DNA TGTGCCAGCAGCCGTGAAATAATGAACACTGAAGCTTTCTTT. Amino acid sequence: CASSREIMNTEAFF.

About this clone itself: The junction does not match germline at one end; this may be a read error. This chain uses TRBV5-1 with TRBJ1-1, with D possibly being TRBD1 (6 bases). The germline V gene has CDR1 SGHRS and CDR2 YFSETQ. This CDR3 region has 17 residues. The CDR3 loop is CASSLGNTGFINTEAFF. The CDR3 nucleotides are TGCGCCAGCAGTTTGGGGAATACAGGGTTCATAAACACTGAAGCTTTCTTT.

This sequence joins TRBV2 and TRBJ2-7; 9 positions agree with TRBD2. CDR1 is SNHLY and CDR2 is FYNNEI in the germline V gene. V was pared by 0 bases and J by 4 bases, with 4 bases of the junction left unmatched. This CDR3 is 15 amino acids long. The CDR3 nucleotides read TGTGCCAGCAGTGAAGCAGAGACTAGCGGTTACGAGCAGTACTTC. Its protein is CASSEAETSGYEQYF.

DNA for the CDR3: TGTGCCAGCAGCGTAGTACAAGAGACCCAGTACTTC. Translated: CASSVVQETQYF. The rearrangement uses TRBV9 and TRBJ2-5, with D uncertain. V lost 0 bases to trimming and J lost 2 bases, with 2 bases between them. Germline CDR1 SGDLS, CDR2 YYNGEE. This CDR3 has 12 amino acids.

The chain links TRBV18 to TRBJ1-1; D perhaps matches TRBD1 (6 bases). The V end lost 0 bases, the J end lost 5 bases, and 13 bases lay between the germline ends. This CDR3 region has 15 residues. Germline loops: CDR1 KGHSH, CDR2 LQKENI. The CDR3 loop reads CASSPPGRGGTEAFF. In nucleotides, the CDR3 is TGTGCCAGCTCACCACCTGGCAGGGGCGGGACTGAAGCTTTCTTT.

The CDR3 bases are TGTGCCAGCAGTTTATTCGAGGGCTCCTACGAGCAGTACTTC. It translates to CASSLFEGSYEQYF. The chain is built from TRBV27 and TRBJ2-7; maybe TRBD2 (5 bases). CDR3 size: 14 residues. Germline CDR1 reads MNHEY; CDR2 reads SMNVEV (reference sequence). V lost 1 base and J lost 0, with 7 bases in between.

This chain links TRBV10-3 with TRBJ1-2; 10 bases are a match to TRBD1. The CDR3 loop spans 15 amino acids. V gave up 7 bases and J gave up 8 bases; unmatched junction bases: 13. Germline V CDR1 and CDR2: ENHRY, SYGVKD. CDR3 region: CAINDPGTGARGYTF. The DNA for the CDR3 is TGTGCCATCAACGACCCCGGGACAGGGGCGCGGGGCTACACCTTC.

The chain recombines TRBV28 with TRBJ2-5; the D gene is possibly TRBD1 (6 bases). CDR1 is MDHEN, CDR2 SYDVKM, per germline. The CDR3 extends over 13 amino acids. V lost 3 bases and J lost 3, with 8 bases in between. The CDR3 DNA is TGTGCCAGCAGTTTTGGGGGCGAAGAGACCCAGTACTTC. Amino acid sequence: CASSFGGEETQYF. Full variable domain (missing parts from reference TRBV28 and TRBJ2-5): DVKVTQSSRYLVKRTGEKVFLECVQDMDHENMFWYRQDPGLGLRLIYFSYDVKMKEKGDIPEGYSVSREKKERFSLILESASTNQTSMYLCASSFGGEETQYFGPGTRLLVL.

The genes are TRBV19 and TRBJ2-7, with 8 bases identical to TRBD1. The germline CDR1 and CDR2 sequences are LNHDA and SQIVND (reference sequence). Unmatched junction bases numbered 10, after V lost 3 bases and J lost 3 bases. This CDR3 contains 16 residues. CDR3 residues: CASSIGGQGASYEQYF. In DNA form, the CDR3 reads TGTGCCAGTAGTATCGGTGGGCAGGGGGCAAGCTACGAGCAGTACTTC. The full variable domain, its missing parts supplied by reference TRBV19 and TRBJ2-7, is DGGITQSPKYLFRKEGQNVTLSCEQNLNHDAMYWYRQDPGQGLRLIYYSQIVNDFQKGDIAEGYSVSREKKESFPLTVTSAQKNPTAFYLCASSIGGQGASYEQYFGPGTRLTVT.

J is TRBJ1-6 and V is TRBV3-1 (or the pseudogene TRBV3-2); TRBD1 agrees at 10 bases. This CDR3 is 14 amino acids long. CDR1 is LGHDT and CDR2 is YNNKEL in the germline V gene (reference sequence). The trim removed 5 bases at V and 9 bases at J, leaving 4 bases unmatched. CDR3 sequence: CASSFRDRGSPLHF. CDR3 DNA: TGTGCCAGCAGCTTTCGGGACAGGGGTTCACCCCTCCACTTT.

Worth noting for this clone: One end of the junction does not line up with germline, which may come from a read error. The CDR3 loop is CASSLARGEKLFF. CDR3 DNA: TGTGCTAGCAGCTTAGCCAGGGGTGAAAAACTGTTTTTT. The chain has TRBV7-7 and TRBJ1-4; perhaps TRBD1 as D (6 bases). Germline V lookup: CDR1 SSHAT, CDR2 FNYEAQ (reference sequence). The CDR3 is 13 residues long.

This chain links TRBV5-4 with TRBJ2-7; 8 bases align to TRBD2. The CDR3 contains 19 residues. Germline V gene sequence: CDR1 SGHNT, CDR2 YYREEE (reference sequence). After removal of 5 bases from V and 2 bases from J, the junction contained 21 bases not matched to a gene. The CDR3 sequence is CASSFDIFSGTRDAYEQYF. The CDR3 nucleotides are TGTGCCAGCAGTTTTGATATCTTTTCCGGGACTAGAGATGCCTACGAGCAGTACTTC.

The chain joins TRBV10-3 to TRBJ1-2, with D unresolved. V was clipped by 2 bases and J by 3 bases, with 1 base between them. CDR3 length equals 11 residues. Germline assignment: CDR1 ENHRY and CDR2 SYGVKD. The CDR3, as DNA: TGTGCCATCAGTGAGGACTATGGCTACACCTTC. Translating it yields CAISEDYGYTF.

The V and J genes are TRBV6-6 and TRBJ2-2, with 7 positions matching TRBD1. The CDR3 covers 15 residues. Germline V CDR1 and CDR2: MNHNY, SVGAGI (reference sequence). The V and J ends lost 7 bases and 4 bases, in that order; junction bases with no gene match: 9. The CDR3 spells CASTLDRLFTGELFF. The CDR3 coding sequence is TGTGCCAGCACCTTGGACAGGTTGTTCACCGGGGAGCTGTTTTTT.